This entry concerns a single T cell receptor beta chain. A much larger clone lies a single base off, so this may be a read error. This entry is derived from a study of T cells in Graves' hyperthyroidism and ophthalmopathy. Study information: Peripheral blood was secured at the point of initial diagnosis, before any treatment.

CDR1 SGDLS and CDR2 YYNGEE come from the germline V gene. The germline V and J ends were trimmed by 2 bases and 5 bases, with 8 bases remaining between them. The CDR3 contains 13 residues. The investigators amplified TCR beta CDR3 regions from RNA transcripts. An initial round of RT-PCR targeting the TCR CDR3 relied on the HTBI primer set. In TCRdb, the multiplex PCR reads were re-called with MiXCR into one record per CDR3 protein. The sample shows approximately 570,000 distinct CDR3 sequences, around 20% of them seen only once. This clonotype was sampled from a man in his forties with Graves' ophthalmopathy. Sequencing was performed on blood. The rearrangement links TRBV9 to TRBJ2-1, with D maybe TRBD1 (5 bases). The CDR3 region has the DNA TGTGCCAGCAGCGTGACAGTGCACAATGAGCAGTTCTTC. Amino acid sequence: CASSVTVHNEQFF.